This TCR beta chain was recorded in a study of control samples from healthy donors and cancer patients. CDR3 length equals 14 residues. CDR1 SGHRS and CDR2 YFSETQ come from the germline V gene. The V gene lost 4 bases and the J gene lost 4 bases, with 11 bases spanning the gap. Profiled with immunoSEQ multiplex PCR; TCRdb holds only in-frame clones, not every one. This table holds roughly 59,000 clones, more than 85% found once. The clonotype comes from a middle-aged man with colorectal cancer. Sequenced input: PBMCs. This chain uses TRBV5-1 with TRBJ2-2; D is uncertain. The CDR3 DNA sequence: TGCGCCAGCAGCGGTGATGGGTTCACCGGGGAGCTGTTTTTT. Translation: CASSGDGFTGELFF. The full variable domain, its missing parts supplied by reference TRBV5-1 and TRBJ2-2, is KAGVTQTPRYLIKTRGQQVTLSCSPISGHRSVSWYQQTPGQGLQFLFEYFSETQRNKGNFPGRFSGRQFSNSRSEMNVSTLELGDSALYLCASSGDGFTGELFFGEGSRLTVL.